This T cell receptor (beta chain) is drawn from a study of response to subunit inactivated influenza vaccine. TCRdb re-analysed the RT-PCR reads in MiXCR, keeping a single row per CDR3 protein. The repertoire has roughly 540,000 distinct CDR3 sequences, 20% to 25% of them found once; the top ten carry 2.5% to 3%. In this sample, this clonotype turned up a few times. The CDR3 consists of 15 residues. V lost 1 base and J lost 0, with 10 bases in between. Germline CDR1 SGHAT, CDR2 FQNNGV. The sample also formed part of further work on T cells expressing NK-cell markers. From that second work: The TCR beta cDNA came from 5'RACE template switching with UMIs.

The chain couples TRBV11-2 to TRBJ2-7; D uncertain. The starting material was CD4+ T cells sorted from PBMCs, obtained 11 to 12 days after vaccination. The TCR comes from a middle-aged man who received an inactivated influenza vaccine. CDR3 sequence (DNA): TGTGCCAGCAGCTTAGTAGCTGTCAGCTCCTACGAGCAGTACTTC. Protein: CASSLVAVSSYEQYF.